The subject of this entry is one T cell receptor (beta chain). Its recognized antigen is unknown. Per-base quality was not reported, and no clone a single base away is much larger than it. Libraries were prepared through PCR. The instrument given in TCRdb is Illumina HiSeq 2500. Molecular barcoding was employed in the preparation of TCR libraries, with unique molecular identifiers being used to normalize TCRbeta repertoire quantification. The raw public reads went through TCRdb reprocessing: fastp at Q25, MiXCR clone calling, in-frame beta chains kept. Each record represents a unique CDR3 protein, reported with the most common genes and DNA among its rows. This sample lists hundreds of thousands of distinct CDR3 sequences; 15% to 20% were detected once. The ten top clones hold roughly 3.3% of the sample. The sample belongs to a study of T-cell reconstitution after alpha-beta-depleted transplantation in children (dated by TCRdb to the mid-2010s). Study-level background: T-cell immune reconstitution after TCRalphabeta/CD19-depleted allogeneic hematopoietic cell transplantation in children was quantitatively tracked in the study by means of TCR repertoire profiling.

Including the terminal cysteine and phenylalanine, the CDR3 comprises 18 residues. The kept DNA is CDR3 alone, 54 bases in frame from the first base. Reading the germline V gene gives CDR1 SGHTA and CDR2 FQGTGA. Ends trimmed: V by 0 bases, J by 9 bases; bases unmatched to a gene: 12. Recombination linked TRBV7-3 to TRBJ2-1, and 12 bases in between align with TRBD2. This TCR was sampled from a human donor who donated a stem cell graft to a child with acute lymphoblastic leukemia. Sequenced here: PBMCs from the stem cell graft donor, sampled from the stem cell graft. The CDR3 is CASSLTGSPGLAGGEQFF. The DNA sequence is as follows: TGTGCCAGCAGCTTAACAGGATCCCCGGGACTAGCGGGCGGTGAGCAGTTCTTC.